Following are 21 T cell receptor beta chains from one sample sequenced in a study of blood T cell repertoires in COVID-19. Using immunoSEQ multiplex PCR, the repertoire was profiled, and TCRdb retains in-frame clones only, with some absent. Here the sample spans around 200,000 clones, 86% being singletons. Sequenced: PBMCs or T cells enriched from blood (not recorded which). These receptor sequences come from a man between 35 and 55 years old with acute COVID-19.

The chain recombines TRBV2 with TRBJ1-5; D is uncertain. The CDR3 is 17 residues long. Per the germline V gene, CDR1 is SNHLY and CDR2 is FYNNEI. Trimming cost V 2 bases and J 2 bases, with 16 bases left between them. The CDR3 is CASSENWVDYGNQPQHF. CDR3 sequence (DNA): TGTGCCAGCAGTGAAAATTGGGTCGACTACGGCAATCAGCCCCAGCATTTT.

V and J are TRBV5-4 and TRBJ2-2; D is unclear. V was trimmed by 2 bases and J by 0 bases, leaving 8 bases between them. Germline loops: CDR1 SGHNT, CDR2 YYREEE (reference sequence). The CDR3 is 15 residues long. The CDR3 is CASSFFGSNTGELFF. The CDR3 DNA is TGTGCCAGCAGCTTCTTCGGGTCGAACACCGGGGAGCTGTTTTTT.

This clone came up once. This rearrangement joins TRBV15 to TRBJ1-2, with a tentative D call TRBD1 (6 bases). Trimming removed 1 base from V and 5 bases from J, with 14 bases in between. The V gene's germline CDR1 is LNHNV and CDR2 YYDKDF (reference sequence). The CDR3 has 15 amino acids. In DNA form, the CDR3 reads TGTGCCACCAGCAGAGGCCCAGGGGTAAGGTATGGCTACACCTTC. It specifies CATSRGPGVRYGYTF.

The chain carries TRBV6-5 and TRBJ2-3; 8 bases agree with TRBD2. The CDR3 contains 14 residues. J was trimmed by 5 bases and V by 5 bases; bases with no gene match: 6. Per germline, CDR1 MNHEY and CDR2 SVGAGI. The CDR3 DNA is TGTGCCAGCAGTCCACCGGGAGGGATAGATACGCAGTATTTT. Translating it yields CASSPPGGIDTQYF.

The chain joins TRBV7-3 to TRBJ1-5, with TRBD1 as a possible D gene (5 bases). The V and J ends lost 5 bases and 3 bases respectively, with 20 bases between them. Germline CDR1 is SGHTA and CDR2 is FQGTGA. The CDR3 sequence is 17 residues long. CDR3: CASSAQLSGTPNQPQHF. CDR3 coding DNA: TGTGCCAGCAGCGCCCAACTCTCAGGGACTCCCAATCAGCCCCAGCATTTT.

Here the CDR3 DNA reads TGTGCAAGTCGCGAGAGAAACTCGACAGATACGCAGTATTTT. The encoded protein is CASRERNSTDTQYF. This chain links TRBV12-2 with TRBJ2-3; no DNA check was done on the table's D call, TRBD2. TRBV12-2 is described as a pseudogene. The CDR3 consists of 14 residues.

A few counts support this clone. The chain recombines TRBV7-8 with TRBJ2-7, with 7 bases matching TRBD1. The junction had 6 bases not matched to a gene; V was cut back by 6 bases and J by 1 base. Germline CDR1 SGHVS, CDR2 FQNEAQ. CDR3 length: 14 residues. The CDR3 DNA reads TGTGCCAGCAGGCCTACGGGACAGTCCTACGAGCAGTACTTC. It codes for CASRPTGQSYEQYF.

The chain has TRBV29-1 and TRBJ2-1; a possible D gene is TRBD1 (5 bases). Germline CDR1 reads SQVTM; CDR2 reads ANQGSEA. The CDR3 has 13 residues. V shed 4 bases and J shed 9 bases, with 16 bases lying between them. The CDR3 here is CSVVTQGWGEQFF. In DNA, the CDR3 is TGCAGCGTTGTAACTCAGGGTTGGGGTGAGCAGTTCTTC.

The CDR3 region has the DNA TGTGCCAGCAGGCGGGGTTTGGAGGGGCAGTATTTT. This codes for CASRRGLEGQYF. The chain joins TRBV7-2 to TRBJ2-3, with D maybe TRBD2 (6 bases). Germline-derived CDR1 and CDR2 are SGHTA and FQGNSA. The CDR3 contains 12 residues. Trimming cost V 6 bases and J 11 bases, with 15 bases left between them.

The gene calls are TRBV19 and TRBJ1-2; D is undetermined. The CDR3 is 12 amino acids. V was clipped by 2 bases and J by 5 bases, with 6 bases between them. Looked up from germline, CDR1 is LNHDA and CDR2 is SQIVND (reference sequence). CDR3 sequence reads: CASSISGYGYTF. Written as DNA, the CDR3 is TGTGCCAGTAGTATAAGCGGTTATGGCTACACCTTC.

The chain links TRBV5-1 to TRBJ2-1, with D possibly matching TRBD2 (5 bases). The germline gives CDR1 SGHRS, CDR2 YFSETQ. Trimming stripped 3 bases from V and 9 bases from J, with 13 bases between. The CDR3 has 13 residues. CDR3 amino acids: CASSSWTEGEQFF. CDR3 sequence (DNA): TGCGCCAGCAGCTCGTGGACCGAGGGTGAGCAGTTCTTC.

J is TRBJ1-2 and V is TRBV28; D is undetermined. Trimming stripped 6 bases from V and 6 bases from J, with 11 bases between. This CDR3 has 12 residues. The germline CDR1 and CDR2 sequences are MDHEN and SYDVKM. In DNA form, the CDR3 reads TGTGCCAGCAGCGCGCGCATTGATGGCTACACCTTC. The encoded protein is CASSARIDGYTF.

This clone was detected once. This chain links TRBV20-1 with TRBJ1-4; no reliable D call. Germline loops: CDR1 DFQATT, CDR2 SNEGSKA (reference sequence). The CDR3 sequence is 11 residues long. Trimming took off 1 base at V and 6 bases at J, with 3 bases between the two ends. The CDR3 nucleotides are TGCAGTGCTAGAGCAGATGAAAAACTGTTTTTT. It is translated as CSARADEKLFF.

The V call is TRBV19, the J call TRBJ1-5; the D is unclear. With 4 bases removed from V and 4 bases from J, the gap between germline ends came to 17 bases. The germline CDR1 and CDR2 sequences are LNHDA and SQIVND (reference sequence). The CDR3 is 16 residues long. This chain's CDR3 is CASSKAPGGTNQPQHF. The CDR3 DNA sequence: TGTGCCAGTAGTAAGGCCCCAGGTGGAACGAATCAGCCCCAGCATTTT.

The CDR3 here is CASSLLRQGIEQYF. The CDR3 nucleotides are TGTGCCAGCAGTTTACTTCGTCAGGGAATCGAGCAGTACTTC. V usage is TRBV28 and J usage is TRBJ2-7, with a tentative D call TRBD1 (5 bases). CDR1 and CDR2 from the germline V gene are MDHEN and SYDVKM. There are 14 residues in the CDR3. The V and J ends lost 2 bases and 6 bases respectively, with 14 bases between them.

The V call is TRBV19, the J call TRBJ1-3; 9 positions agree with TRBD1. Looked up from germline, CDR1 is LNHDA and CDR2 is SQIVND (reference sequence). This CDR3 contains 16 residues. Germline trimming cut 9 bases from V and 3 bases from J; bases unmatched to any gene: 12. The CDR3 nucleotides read TGTGCCAGCGGGGCCTGGGACAGGGAAAATGGAAACACCATATATTTT. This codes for CASGAWDRENGNTIYF.

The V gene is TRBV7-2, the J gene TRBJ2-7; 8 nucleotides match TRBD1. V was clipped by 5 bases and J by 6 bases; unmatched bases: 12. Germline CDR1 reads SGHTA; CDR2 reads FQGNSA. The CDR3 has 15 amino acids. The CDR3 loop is CASSLHTGGTGEQYF. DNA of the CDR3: TGTGCCAGCAGCCTACACACAGGGGGAACTGGCGAGCAGTACTTC. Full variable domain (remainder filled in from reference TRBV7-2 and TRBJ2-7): GAGVSQSPSNKVTEKGKDVELRCDPISGHTALYWYRQSLGQGLEFLIYFQGNSAPDKSGLPSDRFSAERTGGSVSTLTIQRTQQEDSAVYLCASSLHTGGTGEQYFGPGTRLTVT.

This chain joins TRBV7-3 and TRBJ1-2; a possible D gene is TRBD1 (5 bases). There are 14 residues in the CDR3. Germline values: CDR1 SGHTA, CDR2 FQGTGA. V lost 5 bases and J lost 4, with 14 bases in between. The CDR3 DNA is TGTGCCAGCAGCCCCGGGGGGGAAGCCTATGGCTACACCTTC. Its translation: CASSPGGEAYGYTF.

The DNA of the CDR3 is TGTGCCAGCTCACCAGGGCAGGGCACAGATACGCAGTATTTT. Translation: CASSPGQGTDTQYF. The chain uses TRBV18 and TRBJ2-3; D gene unclear. CDR1 and CDR2 from the germline V gene are KGHSH and LQKENI. V lost 2 bases and J 1 base, leaving 7 bases between the germline ends. CDR3 size: 14 residues.

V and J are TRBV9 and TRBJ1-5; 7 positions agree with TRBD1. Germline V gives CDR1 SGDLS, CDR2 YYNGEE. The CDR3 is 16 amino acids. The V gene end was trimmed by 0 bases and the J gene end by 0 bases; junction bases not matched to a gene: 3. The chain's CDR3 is CASSVGDSYSNQPQHF. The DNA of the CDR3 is TGTGCCAGCAGCGTAGGGGACAGCTATAGCAATCAGCCCCAGCATTTT. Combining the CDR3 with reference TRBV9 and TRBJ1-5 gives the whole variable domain DSGVTQTPKHLITATGQRVTLRCSPRSGDLSVYWYQQSLDQGLQFLIQYYNGEERAKGNILERFSAQQFPDLHSELNLSSLELGDSALYFCASSVGDSYSNQPQHFGDGTRLSIL.

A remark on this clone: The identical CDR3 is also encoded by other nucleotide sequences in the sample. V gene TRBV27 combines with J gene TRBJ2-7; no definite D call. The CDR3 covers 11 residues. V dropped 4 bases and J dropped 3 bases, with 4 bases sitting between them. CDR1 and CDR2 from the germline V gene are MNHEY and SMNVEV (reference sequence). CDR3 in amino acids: CASSSGYEQYF. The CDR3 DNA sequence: TGTGCCAGCAGTTCGGGCTACGAGCAGTACTTC.